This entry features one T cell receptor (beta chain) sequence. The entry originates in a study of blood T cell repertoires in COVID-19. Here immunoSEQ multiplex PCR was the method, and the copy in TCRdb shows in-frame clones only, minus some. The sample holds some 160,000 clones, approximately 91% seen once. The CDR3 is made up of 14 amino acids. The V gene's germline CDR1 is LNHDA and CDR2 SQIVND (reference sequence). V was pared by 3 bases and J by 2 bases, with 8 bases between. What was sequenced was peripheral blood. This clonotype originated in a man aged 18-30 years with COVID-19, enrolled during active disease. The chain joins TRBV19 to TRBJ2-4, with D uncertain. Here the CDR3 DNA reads TGTGCCAGTAGTATCTCCAGGTCCAAAAACATTCAGTACTTC. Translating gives CASSISRSKNIQYF.